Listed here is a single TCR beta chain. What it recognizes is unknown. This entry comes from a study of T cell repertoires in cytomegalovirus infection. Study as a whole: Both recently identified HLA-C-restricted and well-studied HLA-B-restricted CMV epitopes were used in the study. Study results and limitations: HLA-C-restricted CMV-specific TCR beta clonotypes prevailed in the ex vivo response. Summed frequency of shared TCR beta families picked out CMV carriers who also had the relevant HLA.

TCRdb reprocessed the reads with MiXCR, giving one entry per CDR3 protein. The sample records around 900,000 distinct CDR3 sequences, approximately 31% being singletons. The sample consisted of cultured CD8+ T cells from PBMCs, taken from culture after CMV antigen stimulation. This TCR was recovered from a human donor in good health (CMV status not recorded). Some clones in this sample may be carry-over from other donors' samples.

CDR3 loop: CASSIGPGSSIQYF. CDR3 nucleotides: TGTGCCAGTAGTATAGGCCCAGGGAGTAGCATTCAGTACTTC. The rearrangement links TRBV19 to TRBJ2-4; D possibly matches TRBD1 or TRBD2 (5 bases each). Looked up from germline, CDR1 is LNHDA and CDR2 is SQIVND (reference sequence). The CDR3 loop spans 14 amino acids. V dropped 1 base and J dropped 9 bases, with 13 bases sitting between them.